This T cell receptor beta chain was observed in a study of T-cell reconstitution after alpha-beta-depleted transplantation in children. General study findings and limits: By one year post-transplant, T-cell counts and diversity largely arose from T cells that were newly produced.

It was with unique molecular identifiers that the TCRbeta library was prepared. A single record per CDR3 protein comes from TCRdb applying MiXCR to the PCR reads. This sample has under 300,000 distinct CDR3 sequences; around a tenth occur once, and the top ten carry 23%. This clonotype was counted many times. The antigen remains undetermined. The length of the CDR3 is 13 residues. Germline CDR1 reads SGHRS; CDR2 reads YFSETQ. With 4 bases removed from V and 10 bases from J, the gap between germline ends came to 17 bases. This receptor was taken from a male patient aged 2-9 years who had a stem cell transplant for chronic granulomatous disease, so the T cells may come from the graft donor. The V call is TRBV5-1, the J call TRBJ1-2, with TRBD1 as a possible D gene (5 bases). Specimen: peripheral blood, collected 180 days after TCRalphabeta/CD19-depleted stem cell transplant. In DNA, the CDR3 is TGCGCCAGCAGCCCCGATGTCCAGGGCGACTACACCTTC. Residues: CASSPDVQGDYTF.